The T cell receptor (beta chain) described here comes from a study of T cells in Graves' hyperthyroidism and ophthalmopathy. Diagnostic assessment was based on clinical symptoms, serum thyroxine and TRAb, thyroid ultrasound and orbital computed tomography. This clonotype was counted ten times or more. Authors of the study amplified TCR beta CDR3 regions from RNA transcripts. HTBI primers drove first-round RT-PCR of the TCR CDR3. TCRdb reprocessed the multiplex PCR reads with MiXCR, giving one entry per CDR3 protein. The data contain about 350,000 distinct CDR3 sequences, approximately 15% of them seen just once; the ten biggest clones take up roughly 25%. The receptor comes from a woman under 40 with Graves' hyperthyroidism. Sequences were obtained from blood.

This CDR3 reads CASLAPGPYGYTF. DNA of the CDR3: TGTGCCAGCCTTGCGCCGGGGCCTTATGGCTACACCTTC. The chain recombines TRBV12-3 or TRBV12-4 with TRBJ1-2; D is possibly TRBD1 (5 bases). The CDR3 contains 13 residues. Trimming cost V 8 bases and J 5 bases, with 15 bases left between them.